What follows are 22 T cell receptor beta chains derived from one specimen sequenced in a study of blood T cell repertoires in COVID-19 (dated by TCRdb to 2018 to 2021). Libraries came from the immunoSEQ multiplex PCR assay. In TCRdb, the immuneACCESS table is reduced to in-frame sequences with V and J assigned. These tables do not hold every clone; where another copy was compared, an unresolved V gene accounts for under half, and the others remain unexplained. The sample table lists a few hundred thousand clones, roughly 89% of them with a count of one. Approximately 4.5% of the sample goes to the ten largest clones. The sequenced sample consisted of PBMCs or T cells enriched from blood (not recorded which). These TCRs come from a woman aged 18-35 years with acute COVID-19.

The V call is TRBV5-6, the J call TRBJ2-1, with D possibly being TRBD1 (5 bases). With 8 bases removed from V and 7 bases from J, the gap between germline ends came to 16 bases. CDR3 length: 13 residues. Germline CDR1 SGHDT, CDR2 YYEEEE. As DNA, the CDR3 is TGTGCCAGTCTCTCTGGGGCGCCAAATGAGCAGTTCTTC. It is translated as CASLSGAPNEQFF.

The CDR3 region has the DNA TGTGCCAGCAGCTTAATGGACTTAACCGGGGAGCTGTTTTTT. It yields the protein CASSLMDLTGELFF. The chain is built from TRBV7-9 and TRBJ2-2, with TRBD2 as a possible D gene (5 bases). The CDR3 consists of 14 residues. Germline CDR1 reads SEHNR; CDR2 reads FQNEAQ (reference sequence). The V end was cut by 2 bases, the J end by 5 bases, with 9 bases between.

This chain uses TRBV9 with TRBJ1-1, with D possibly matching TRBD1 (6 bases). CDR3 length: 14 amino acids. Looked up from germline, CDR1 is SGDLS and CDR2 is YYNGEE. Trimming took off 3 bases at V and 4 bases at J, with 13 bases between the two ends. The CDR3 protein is CASSETPGATEAFF. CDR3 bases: TGTGCCAGCAGCGAAACGCCAGGGGCCACTGAAGCTTTCTTT. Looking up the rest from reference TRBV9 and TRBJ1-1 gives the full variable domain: DSGVTQTPKHLITATGQRVTLRCSPRSGDLSVYWYQQSLDQGLQFLIQYYNGEERAKGNILERFSAQQFPDLHSELNLSSLELGDSALYFCASSETPGATEAFFGQGTRLTVV.

CDR3 nucleotides: TGTGCCAGCAGTTTGATTAGCGGGAGGCCCCCCTACGAGCAGTACTTC. Translating it yields CASSLISGRPPYEQYF. This rearrangement joins TRBV28 to TRBJ2-7; the match to TRBD2 covers 10 bases. V shed 3 bases, J shed 2 bases, and the junction held 7 bases outside the gene matches. The germline V gene has CDR1 MDHEN and CDR2 SYDVKM. This CDR3 comprises 16 residues. Full variable domain (missing parts from reference TRBV28 and TRBJ2-7): DVKVTQSSRYLVKRTGEKVFLECVQDMDHENMFWYRQDPGLGLRLIYFSYDVKMKEKGDIPEGYSVSREKKERFSLILESASTNQTSMYLCASSLISGRPPYEQYFGPGTRLTVT.

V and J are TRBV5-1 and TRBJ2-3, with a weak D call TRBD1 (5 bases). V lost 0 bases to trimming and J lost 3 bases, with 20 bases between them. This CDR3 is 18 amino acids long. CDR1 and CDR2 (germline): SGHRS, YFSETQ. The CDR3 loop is CASSLAPGREGITDTQYF. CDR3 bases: TGCGCCAGCAGCTTGGCCCCGGGCAGGGAAGGTATTACAGATACGCAGTATTTT.

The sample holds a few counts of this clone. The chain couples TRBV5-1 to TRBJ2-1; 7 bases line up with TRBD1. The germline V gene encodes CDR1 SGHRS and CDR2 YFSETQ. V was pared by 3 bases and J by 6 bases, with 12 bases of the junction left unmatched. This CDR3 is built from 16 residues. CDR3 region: CASSSPGTVWSNEQFF. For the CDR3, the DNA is TGCGCCAGCAGCTCCCCCGGGACAGTCTGGTCCAATGAGCAGTTCTTC.

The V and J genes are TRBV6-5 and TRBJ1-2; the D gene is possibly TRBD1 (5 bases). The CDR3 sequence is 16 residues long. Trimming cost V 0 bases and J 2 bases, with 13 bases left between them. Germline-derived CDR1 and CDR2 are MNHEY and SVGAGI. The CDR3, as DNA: TGTGCCAGCAGTTACTCGAAGGGGCTGGTGAACTATGGCTACACCTTC. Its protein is CASSYSKGLVNYGYTF.

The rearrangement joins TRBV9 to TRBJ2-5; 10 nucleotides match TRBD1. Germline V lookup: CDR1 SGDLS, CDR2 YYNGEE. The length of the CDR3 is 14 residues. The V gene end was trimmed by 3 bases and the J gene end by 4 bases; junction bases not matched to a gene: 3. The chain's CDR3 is CASSAGTGAETQYF. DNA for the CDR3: TGTGCCAGCAGCGCTGGGACAGGGGCAGAGACCCAGTACTTC.

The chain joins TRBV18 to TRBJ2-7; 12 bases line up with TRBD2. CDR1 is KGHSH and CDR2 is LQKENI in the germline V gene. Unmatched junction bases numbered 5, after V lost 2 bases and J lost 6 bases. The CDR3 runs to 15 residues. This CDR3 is CASSPTTSGSSEQYF. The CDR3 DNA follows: TGTGCCAGCTCACCAACGACTAGCGGGAGTAGCGAGCAGTACTTC.

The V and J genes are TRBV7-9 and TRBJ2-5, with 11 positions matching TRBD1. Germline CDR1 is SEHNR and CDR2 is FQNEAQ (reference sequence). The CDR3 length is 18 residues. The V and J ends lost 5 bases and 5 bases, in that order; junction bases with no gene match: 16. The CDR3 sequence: CASSGRTGGTPTRETQYF. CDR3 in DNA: TGTGCCAGCAGCGGCCGGACAGGGGGCACCCCCACCAGGGAGACCCAGTACTTC. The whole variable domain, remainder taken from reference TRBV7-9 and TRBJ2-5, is DTGVSQNPRHKITKRGQNVTFRCDPISEHNRLYWYRQTLGQGPEFLTYFQNEAQLEKSRLLSDRFSAERPKGSFSTLEIQRTEQGDSAMYLCASSGRTGGTPTRETQYFGPGTRLLVL.

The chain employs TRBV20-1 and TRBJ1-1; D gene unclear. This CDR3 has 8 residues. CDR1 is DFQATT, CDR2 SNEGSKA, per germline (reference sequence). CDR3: CGSFEAFF. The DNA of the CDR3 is TGCGGCTCCTTCGAAGCTTTCTTT.

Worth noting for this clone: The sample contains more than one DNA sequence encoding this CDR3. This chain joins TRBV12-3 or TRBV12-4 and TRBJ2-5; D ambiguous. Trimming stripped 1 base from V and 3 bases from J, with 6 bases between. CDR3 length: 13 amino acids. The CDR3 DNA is TGTGCCAGCAGTTTAGGGCAGGAAGAGACCCAGTACTTC. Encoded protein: CASSLGQEETQYF.

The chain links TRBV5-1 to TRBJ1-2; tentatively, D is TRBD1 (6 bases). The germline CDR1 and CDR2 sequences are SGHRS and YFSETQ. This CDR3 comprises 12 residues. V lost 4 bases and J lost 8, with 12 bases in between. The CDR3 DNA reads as TGCGCCAGCAGCATGGACAGATACGGCTACACCTTC. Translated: CASSMDRYGYTF.

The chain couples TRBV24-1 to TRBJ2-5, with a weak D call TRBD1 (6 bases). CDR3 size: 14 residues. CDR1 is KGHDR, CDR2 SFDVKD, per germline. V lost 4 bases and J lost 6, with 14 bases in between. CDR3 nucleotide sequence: TGTGCCACCAGTGACCCACTACAGGGTCAGACCCAGTACTTC. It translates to CATSDPLQGQTQYF.

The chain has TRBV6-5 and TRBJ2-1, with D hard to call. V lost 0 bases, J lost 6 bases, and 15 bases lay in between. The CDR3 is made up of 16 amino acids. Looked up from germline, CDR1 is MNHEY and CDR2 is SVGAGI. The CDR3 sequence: CASSYSNSPLPNEQFF. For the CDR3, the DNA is TGTGCCAGCAGTTACTCGAACTCCCCTCTACCCAATGAGCAGTTCTTC.

CDR3 protein: CASSPPTSGRYTGELFF. In nucleotides, the CDR3 is TGTGCCAGCTCACCACCGACTAGCGGGAGGTACACCGGGGAGCTGTTTTTT. The V call is TRBV18, the J call TRBJ2-2; 13 bases agree with TRBD2. The CDR3 runs to 17 residues. Trimming cost V 0 bases and J 3 bases; bases outside gene matches: 1. Germline CDR1 and CDR2: KGHSH and LQKENI.

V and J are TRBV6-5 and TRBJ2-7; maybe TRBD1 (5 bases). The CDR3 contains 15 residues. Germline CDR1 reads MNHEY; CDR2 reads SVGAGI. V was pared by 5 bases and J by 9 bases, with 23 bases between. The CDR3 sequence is CASSPPDSGRQVQYF. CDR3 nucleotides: TGTGCCAGCAGTCCCCCCGACAGTGGGCGCCAAGTGCAGTACTTC.

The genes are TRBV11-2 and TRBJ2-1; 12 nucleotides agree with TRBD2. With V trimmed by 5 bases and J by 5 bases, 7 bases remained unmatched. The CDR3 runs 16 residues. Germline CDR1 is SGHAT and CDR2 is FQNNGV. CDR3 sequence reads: CASSTGLAGINNEQFF. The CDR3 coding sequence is TGTGCCAGCAGCACTGGACTAGCGGGAATAAACAATGAGCAGTTCTTC.

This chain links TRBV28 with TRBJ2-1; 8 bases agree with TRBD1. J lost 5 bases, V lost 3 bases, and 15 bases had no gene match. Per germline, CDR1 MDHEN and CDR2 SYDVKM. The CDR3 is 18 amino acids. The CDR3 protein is CASSLLQGVERLNNEQFF. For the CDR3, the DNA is TGTGCCAGCAGTTTGCTACAGGGGGTCGAGAGGCTTAACAATGAGCAGTTCTTC.

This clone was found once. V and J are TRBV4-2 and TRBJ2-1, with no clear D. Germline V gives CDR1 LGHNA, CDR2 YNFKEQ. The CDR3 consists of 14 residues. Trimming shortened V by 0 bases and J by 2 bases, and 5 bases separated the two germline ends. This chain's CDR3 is CASSQDSPYNEQFF. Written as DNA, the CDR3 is TGTGCCAGCAGCCAAGATAGCCCCTACAATGAGCAGTTCTTC.

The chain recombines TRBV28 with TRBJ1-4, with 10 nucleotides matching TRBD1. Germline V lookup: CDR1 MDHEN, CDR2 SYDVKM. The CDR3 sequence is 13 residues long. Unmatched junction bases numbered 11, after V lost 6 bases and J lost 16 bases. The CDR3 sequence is CASRTGTGDYGFF. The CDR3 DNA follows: TGTGCCAGCAGGACCGGGACAGGGGATTATGGGTTTTTT. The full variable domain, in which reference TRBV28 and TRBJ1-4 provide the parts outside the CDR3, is DVKVTQSSRYLVKRTGEKVFLECVQDMDHENMFWYRQDPGLGLRLIYFSYDVKMKEKGDIPEGYSVSREKKERFSLILESASTNQTSMYLCASRTGTGDYGFFGSGTQLSVL.

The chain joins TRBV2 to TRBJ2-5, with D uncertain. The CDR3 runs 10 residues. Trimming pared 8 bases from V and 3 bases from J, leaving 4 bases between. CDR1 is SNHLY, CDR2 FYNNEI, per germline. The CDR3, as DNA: TGTGCCAGCCGAGAAGAGACCCAGTACTTC. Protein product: CASREETQYF.